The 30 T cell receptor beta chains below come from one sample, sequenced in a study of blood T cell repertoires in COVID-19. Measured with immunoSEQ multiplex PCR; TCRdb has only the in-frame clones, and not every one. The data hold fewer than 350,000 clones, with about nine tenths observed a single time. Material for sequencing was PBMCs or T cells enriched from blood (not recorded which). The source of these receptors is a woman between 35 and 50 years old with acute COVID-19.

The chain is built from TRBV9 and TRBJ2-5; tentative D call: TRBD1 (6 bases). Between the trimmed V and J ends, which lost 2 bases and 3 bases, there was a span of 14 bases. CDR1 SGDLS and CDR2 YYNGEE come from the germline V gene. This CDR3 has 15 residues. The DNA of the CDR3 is TGTGCCAGCAGCGTGGCAGGGGTTGTAAAAGAGACCCAGTACTTC. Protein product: CASSVAGVVKETQYF.

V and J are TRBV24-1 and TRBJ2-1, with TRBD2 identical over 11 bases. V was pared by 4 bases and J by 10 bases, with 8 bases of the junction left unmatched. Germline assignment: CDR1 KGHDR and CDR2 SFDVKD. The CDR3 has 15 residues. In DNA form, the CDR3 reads TGTGCCACCAGTGACCCGGGACTAGCGGCGGAGGAGCAGTTCTTC. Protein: CATSDPGLAAEEQFF.

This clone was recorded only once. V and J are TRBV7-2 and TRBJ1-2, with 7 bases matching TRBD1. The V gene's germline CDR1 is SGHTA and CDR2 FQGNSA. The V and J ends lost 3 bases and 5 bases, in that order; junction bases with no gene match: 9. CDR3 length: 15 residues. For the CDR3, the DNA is TGTGCCAGCAGCTTGGGACAGCCCATTAATTATGGCTACACCTTC. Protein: CASSLGQPINYGYTF.

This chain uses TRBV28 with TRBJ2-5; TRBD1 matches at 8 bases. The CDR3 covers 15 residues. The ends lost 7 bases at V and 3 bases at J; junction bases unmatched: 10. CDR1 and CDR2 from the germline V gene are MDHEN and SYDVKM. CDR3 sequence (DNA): TGTGCCAGCATTCGGACAGGGAATTGGGAAGAGACCCAGTACTTC. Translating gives CASIRTGNWEETQYF.

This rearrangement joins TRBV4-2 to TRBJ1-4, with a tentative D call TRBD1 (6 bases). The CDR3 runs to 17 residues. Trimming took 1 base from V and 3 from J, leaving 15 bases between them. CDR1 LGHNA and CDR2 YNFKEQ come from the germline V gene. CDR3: CASSQAYGGQSNEKLFF. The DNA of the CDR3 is TGTGCCAGCAGCCAAGCATATGGCGGACAGTCTAATGAAAAACTGTTTTTT.

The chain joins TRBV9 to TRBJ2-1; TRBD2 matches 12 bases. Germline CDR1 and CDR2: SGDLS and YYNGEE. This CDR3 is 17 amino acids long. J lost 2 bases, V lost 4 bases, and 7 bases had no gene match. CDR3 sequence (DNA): TGTGCCAGCAGCCCAAGGACTAGCGGGGTAACCTACAATGAGCAGTTCTTC. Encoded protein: CASSPRTSGVTYNEQFF. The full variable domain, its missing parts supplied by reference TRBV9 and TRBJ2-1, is DSGVTQTPKHLITATGQRVTLRCSPRSGDLSVYWYQQSLDQGLQFLIQYYNGEERAKGNILERFSAQQFPDLHSELNLSSLELGDSALYFCASSPRTSGVTYNEQFFGPGTRLTVL.

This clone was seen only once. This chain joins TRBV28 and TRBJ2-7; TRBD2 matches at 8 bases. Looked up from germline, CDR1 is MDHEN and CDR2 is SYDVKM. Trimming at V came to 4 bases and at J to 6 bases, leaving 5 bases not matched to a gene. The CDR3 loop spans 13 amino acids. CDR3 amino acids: CASSSPAGAEQYF. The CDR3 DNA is TGTGCCAGCAGTTCTCCAGCGGGGGCCGAGCAGTACTTC.

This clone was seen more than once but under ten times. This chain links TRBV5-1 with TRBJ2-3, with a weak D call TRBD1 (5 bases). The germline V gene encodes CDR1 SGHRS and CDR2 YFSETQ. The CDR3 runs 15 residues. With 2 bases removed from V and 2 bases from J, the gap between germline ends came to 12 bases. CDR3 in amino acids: CASSFGHSITDTQYF. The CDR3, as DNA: TGCGCCAGCAGCTTTGGACATTCTATCACAGATACGCAGTATTTT.

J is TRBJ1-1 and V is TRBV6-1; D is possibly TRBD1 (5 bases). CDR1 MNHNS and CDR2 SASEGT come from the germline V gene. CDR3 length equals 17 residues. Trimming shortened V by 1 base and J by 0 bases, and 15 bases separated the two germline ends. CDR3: CASSEEGGGYMNTEAFF. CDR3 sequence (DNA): TGTGCCAGCAGTGAAGAGGGTGGGGGGTACATGAACACTGAAGCTTTCTTT.

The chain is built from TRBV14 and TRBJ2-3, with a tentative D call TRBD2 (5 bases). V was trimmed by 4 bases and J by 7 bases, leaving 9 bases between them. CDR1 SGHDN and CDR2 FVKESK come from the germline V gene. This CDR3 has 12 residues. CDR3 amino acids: CASSPSGYTQYF. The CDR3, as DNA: TGTGCCAGCAGCCCCAGCGGTTATACGCAGTATTTT.

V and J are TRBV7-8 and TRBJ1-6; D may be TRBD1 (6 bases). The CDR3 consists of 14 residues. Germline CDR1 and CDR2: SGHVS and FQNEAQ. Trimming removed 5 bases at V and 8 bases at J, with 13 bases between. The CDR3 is CASSLTGSDSPLHF. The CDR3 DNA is TGTGCCAGCAGCCTGACAGGTTCAGATTCACCCCTCCACTTT.

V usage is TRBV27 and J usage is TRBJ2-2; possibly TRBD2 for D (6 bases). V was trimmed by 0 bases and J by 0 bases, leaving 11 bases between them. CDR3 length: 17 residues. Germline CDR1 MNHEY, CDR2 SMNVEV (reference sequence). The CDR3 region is CASSLSWGTSNTGELFF. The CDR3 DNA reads TGTGCCAGCAGTTTATCGTGGGGGACTTCGAACACCGGGGAGCTGTTTTTT.

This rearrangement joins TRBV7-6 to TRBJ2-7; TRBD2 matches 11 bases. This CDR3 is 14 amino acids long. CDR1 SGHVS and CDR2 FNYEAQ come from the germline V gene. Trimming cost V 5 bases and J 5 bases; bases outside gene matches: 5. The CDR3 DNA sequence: TGTGCCAGCAGCGGGGAACTAGCGGGAGACGAGCAGTACTTC. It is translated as CASSGELAGDEQYF.

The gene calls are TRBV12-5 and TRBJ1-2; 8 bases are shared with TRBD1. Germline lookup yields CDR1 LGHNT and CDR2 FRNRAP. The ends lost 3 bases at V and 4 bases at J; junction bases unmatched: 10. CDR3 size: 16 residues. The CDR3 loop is CASGFSGQGRSYGYTF. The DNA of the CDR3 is TGTGCTAGTGGTTTCTCCGGACAGGGACGGAGCTATGGCTACACCTTC.

The DNA of the CDR3 is TGTGCCAGCCGCTATGGAAGCGGGAGAGGGACAGATACGCAGTATTTT. Translating gives CASRYGSGRGTDTQYF. The chain links TRBV27 to TRBJ2-3, with 8 nucleotides matching TRBD2. The CDR3 has 16 residues. The J segment lost 3 bases and the V segment lost 8 bases, leaving 13 bases of the junction unmatched. Germline assignment: CDR1 MNHEY and CDR2 SMNVEV (reference sequence).

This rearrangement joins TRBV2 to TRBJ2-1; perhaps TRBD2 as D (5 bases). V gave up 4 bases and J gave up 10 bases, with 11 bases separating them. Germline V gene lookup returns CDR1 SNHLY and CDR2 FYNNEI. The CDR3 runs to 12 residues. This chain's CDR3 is CASSVRGMEQFF. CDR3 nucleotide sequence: TGTGCCAGCAGTGTGAGAGGGATGGAGCAGTTCTTC.

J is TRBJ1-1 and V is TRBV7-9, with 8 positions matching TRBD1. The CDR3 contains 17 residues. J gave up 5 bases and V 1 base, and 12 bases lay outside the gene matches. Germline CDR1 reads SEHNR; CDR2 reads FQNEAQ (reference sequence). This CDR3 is CASSLEAGGLRGTEAFF. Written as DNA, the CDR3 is TGTGCCAGCAGCTTAGAGGCAGGGGGCTTGCGGGGAACTGAAGCTTTCTTT.

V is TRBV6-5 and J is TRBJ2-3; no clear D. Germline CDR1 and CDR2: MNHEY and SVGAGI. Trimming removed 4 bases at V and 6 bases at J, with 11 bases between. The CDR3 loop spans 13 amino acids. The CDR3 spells CASSSRPRDTQYF. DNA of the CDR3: TGTGCCAGCAGTTCTCGGCCTAGGGATACGCAGTATTTT.

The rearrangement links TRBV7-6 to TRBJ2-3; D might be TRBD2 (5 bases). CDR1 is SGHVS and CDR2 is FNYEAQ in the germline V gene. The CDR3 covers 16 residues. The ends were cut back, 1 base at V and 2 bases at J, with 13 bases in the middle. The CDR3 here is CASSLGPGVNTDTQYF. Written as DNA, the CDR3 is TGTGCCAGCAGCTTAGGCCCCGGGGTCAACACAGATACGCAGTATTTT.

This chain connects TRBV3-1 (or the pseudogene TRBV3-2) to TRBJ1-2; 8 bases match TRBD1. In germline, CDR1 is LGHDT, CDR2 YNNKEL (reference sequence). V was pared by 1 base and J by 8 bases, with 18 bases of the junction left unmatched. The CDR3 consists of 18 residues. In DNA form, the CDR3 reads TGTGCCAGCAGCCAAGTGGATTGGTTCGGACAGGGTATCCGGGGCTACACCTTC. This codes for CASSQVDWFGQGIRGYTF.

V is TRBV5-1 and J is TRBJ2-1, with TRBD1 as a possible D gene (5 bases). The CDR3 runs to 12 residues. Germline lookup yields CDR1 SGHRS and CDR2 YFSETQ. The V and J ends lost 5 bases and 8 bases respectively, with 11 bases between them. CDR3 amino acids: CASSLKGYEQFF. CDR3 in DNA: TGCGCCAGCAGTCTTAAGGGGTATGAGCAGTTCTTC.

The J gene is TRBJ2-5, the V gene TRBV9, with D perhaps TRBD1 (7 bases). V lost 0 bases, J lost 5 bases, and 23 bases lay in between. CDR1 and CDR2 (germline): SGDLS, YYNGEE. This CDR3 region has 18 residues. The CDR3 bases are TGTGCCAGCAGCGTAGGGGCTGGGAGTGGCGCAGGGGGGGAGACCCAGTACTTC. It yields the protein CASSVGAGSGAGGETQYF. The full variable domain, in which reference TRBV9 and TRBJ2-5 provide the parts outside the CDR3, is DSGVTQTPKHLITATGQRVTLRCSPRSGDLSVYWYQQSLDQGLQFLIQYYNGEERAKGNILERFSAQQFPDLHSELNLSSLELGDSALYFCASSVGAGSGAGGETQYFGPGTRLLVL.

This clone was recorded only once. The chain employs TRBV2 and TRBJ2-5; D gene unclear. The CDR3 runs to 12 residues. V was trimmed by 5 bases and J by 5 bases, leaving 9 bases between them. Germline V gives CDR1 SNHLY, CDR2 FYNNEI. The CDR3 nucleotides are TGTGCCAGCAGTCTGGAGACGGAGACCCAGTACTTC. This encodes CASSLETETQYF. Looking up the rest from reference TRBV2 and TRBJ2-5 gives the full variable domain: EPEVTQTPSHQVTQMGQEVILRCVPISNHLYFYWYRQILGQKVEFLVSFYNNEISEKSEIFDDQFSVERPDGSNFTLKIRSTKLEDSAMYFCASSLETETQYFGPGTRLLVL.

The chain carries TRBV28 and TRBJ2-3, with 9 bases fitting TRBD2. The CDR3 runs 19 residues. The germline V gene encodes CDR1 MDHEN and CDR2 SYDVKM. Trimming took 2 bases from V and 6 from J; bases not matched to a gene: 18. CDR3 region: CASSLPHSGRGTRGDTQYF. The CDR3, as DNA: TGTGCCAGCAGTTTACCCCATAGCGGGAGAGGGACCCGGGGGGATACGCAGTATTTT.

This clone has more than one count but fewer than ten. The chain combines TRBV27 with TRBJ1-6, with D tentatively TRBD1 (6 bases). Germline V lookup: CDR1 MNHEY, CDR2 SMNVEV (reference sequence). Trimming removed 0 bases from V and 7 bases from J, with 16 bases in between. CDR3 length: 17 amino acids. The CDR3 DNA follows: TGTGCCAGCAGTTTATCCGGAAACAGGGTTGAGAATTCACCCCTCCACTTT. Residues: CASSLSGNRVENSPLHF.

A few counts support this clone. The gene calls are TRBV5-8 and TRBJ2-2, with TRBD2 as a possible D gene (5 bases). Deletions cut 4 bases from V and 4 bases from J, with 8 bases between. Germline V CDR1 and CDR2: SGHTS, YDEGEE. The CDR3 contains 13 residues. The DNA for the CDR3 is TGTGCCAGCAGCCCACGGGGCACCGGGGAGCTGTTTTTT. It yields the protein CASSPRGTGELFF.

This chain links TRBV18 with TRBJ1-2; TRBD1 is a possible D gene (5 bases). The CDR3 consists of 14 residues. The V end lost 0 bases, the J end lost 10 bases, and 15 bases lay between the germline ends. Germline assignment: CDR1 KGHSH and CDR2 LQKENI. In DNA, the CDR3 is TGTGCCAGCTCACCACCGACAGCCCCTCATAACTACACCTTC. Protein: CASSPPTAPHNYTF.

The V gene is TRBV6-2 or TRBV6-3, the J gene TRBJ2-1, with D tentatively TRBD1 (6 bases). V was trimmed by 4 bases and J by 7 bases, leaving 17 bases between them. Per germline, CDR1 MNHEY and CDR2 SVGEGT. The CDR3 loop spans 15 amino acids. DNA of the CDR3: TGTGCCAGCAGTTCCGGGACAACGTCCCCTAATGAGCAGTTCTTC. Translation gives CASSSGTTSPNEQFF.

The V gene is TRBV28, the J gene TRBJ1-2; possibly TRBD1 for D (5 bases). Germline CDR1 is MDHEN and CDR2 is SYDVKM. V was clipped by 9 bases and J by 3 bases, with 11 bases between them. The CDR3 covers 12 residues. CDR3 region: CASKTGDYGYTF. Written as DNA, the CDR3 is TGTGCCAGTAAAACAGGAGACTATGGCTACACCTTC.

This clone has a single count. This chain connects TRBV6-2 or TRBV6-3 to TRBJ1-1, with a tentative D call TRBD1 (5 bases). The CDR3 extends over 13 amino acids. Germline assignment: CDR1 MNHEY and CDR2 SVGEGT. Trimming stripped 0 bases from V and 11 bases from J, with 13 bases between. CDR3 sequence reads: CASSYSTGVGAFF. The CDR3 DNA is TGTGCCAGCAGTTACTCAACGGGGGTGGGGGCTTTCTTT.